These 5 T cell receptor beta chains were sequenced from one sample in a study of blood T cells in healthy people across ages (dated by TCRdb to about 2015). Library method: 5' RACE. Sequencing used an Illumina HiSeq 2500. A second about 7 to 11 cycle PCR used a sample-barcoded 5' primer and a J-beta primer mix. TCRdb applied fastp at Q25 and MiXCR to the public reads, then kept only in-frame beta chains. Rows matching on CDR3 protein sequence are summarized as one entry with the most common DNA and genes. Here the sample has hundreds of thousands of distinct CDR3 sequences; about 62% occur a single time. Of the sample, approximately 23% falls within the top ten clones. The source material was blood. These receptors originate from a man aged 25-40 years in good health.

The genes are TRBV25-1 and TRBJ1-6; D is ambiguous. Trimming removed 2 bases at V and 15 bases at J, with 11 bases between. The germline V gene encodes CDR1 MGHDK and CDR2 SYGVNS. CDR3 length: 12 residues. In DNA form, the CDR3 reads TGTGCCAGCAGTGAACCCCAGCAGGTCCTCCACTTT. This gives the protein CASSEPQQVLHF.

This clonotype occurred a few times. The chain carries TRBV6-5 and TRBJ2-5; the D is unclear. The germline gives CDR1 MNHEY, CDR2 SVGAGI. Trimming removed 0 bases at V and 4 bases at J, with 6 bases between. The CDR3 extends over 13 amino acids. For the CDR3, the DNA is TGTGCCAGCAGTTACTCTGTCGGAGAGACCCAGTACTTC. This gives the protein CASSYSVGETQYF.

This chain links TRBV5-1 with TRBJ2-1, with TRBD2 matching over 10 bases. The CDR3 runs 15 residues. The germline V gene has CDR1 SGHRS and CDR2 YFSETQ. Trimming removed 2 bases from V and 8 bases from J; junction bases left unmatched: 7. CDR3 nucleotides: TGCGCCAGCAGCTTCTCTCTAGCGGGAGACGATGAGCAGTTCTTC. This translates into CASSFSLAGDDEQFF.

The chain links TRBV5-6 to TRBJ2-7; tentative D call: TRBD2 (6 bases). The CDR3 sequence is 16 residues long. Trimming shortened V by 0 bases and J by 4 bases, and 17 bases separated the two germline ends. CDR1 and CDR2 from the germline V gene are SGHDT and YYEEEE. CDR3: CASSLGPGSSGYEQYF. For the CDR3, the DNA is TGTGCCAGCAGCTTGGGTCCCGGGAGCTCTGGGTACGAGCAGTACTTC.

The chain recombines TRBV6-1 with TRBJ1-2, with a possible D match to TRBD1 (5 bases). This CDR3 comprises 13 residues. The germline gives CDR1 MNHNS, CDR2 SASEGT. Trimming stripped 9 bases from V and 7 bases from J, with 18 bases between. CDR3 protein: CASIRTGASGYTF. The DNA of the CDR3 is TGTGCCAGTATAAGAACCGGGGCGTCTGGCTACACCTTC.